This T cell receptor beta chain is from a study of T cells in tuberculosis. The CDR3 loop spans 18 amino acids. J gave up 7 bases and V 5 bases, and 18 bases lay outside the gene matches. CDR1 is SGHAT, CDR2 FQNNGV, per germline. Sequencing used immunoSEQ multiplex PCR; TCRdb keeps in-frame clones, though not all of them. The sample has tens of thousands of clones, approximately 91% seen once; the top ten hold approximately 2%. Sorting used thawed, overnight-rested PBMC stained with anti-CD3, a viability dye and GMM-loaded CD1B tetramer. The CD1B tetramers carried C32 glucose monomycolate purified from Rhodococcus equi.

The sequencing sample was made of CD1b-GMM tetramer-negative cells sorted from PBMCs. This TCR was recovered from an adult woman with latent tuberculosis. The rearrangement links TRBV11-2 to TRBJ2-7, with 12 nucleotides matching TRBD2. CDR3 sequence: CASSPLPWTSGDLWEQYV. DNA for the CDR3: TGTGCCAGCAGCCCCCTACCCTGGACTAGCGGGGACCTCTGGGAGCAGTACGTC.